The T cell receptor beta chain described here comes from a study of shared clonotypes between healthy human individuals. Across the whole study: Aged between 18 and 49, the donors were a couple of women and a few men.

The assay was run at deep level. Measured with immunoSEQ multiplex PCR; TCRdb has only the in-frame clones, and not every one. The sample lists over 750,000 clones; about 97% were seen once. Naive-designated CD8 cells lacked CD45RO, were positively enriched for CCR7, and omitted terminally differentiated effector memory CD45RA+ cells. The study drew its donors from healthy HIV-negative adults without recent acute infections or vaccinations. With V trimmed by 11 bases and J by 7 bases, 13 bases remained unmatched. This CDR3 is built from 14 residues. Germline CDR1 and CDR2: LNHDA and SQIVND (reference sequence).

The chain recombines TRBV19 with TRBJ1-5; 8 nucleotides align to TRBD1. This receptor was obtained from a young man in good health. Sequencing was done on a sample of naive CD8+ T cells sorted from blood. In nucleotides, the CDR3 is TGTGCCCGACAGGGGATTAACCCTAGGCAGCCCCAGCATTTT. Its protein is CARQGINPRQPQHF.